Listed below are T cell receptor beta chains from one sample, sequenced in a study of shared clonotypes between healthy human individuals. The table came from immunoSEQ multiplex PCR; TCRdb's copy has only in-frame clones and leaves some out. The data contain roughly 2.2 million clones, around 92% of them singletons. What was sequenced was naive CD4+ T cells from PBMCs. All receptors come from a man aged 18-30 years in good health. Some clones in this sample may be carry-over from other donors' samples. The CDR3 runs from the conserved cysteine through the conserved F or W. D genes are given only for firm matches. Clone size is stated in some rows and not others, as once, few, many or a class when expanded.

CDR3aa: CSVGRAGETQYF
CDR3nt: TGCAGCGTGGGACGGGCGGGAGAGACCCAGTACTTC
d_gene: NA
j_gene: TRBJ2-5
v_gene: TRBV29-1
abundance: NA

CDR3aa: CAWGRGTNSGNTIYF
CDR3nt: TGTGCCTGGGGCAGGGGGACGAACTCTGGAAACACCATATATTTT
d_gene: TRBD1
j_gene: TRBJ1-3
v_gene: TRBV30
abundance: NA

CDR3aa: CASTPPVAGFTNEQFF
CDR3nt: TGTGCCAGCACCCCACCCGTAGCGGGATTTACCAATGAGCAGTTCTTC
d_gene: TRBD2
j_gene: TRBJ2-1
v_gene: TRBV9
abundance: NA

CDR3aa: CASSVQGGAYNEQFF
CDR3nt: TGTGCCAGCAGCGTCCAGGGGGGCGCCTACAATGAGCAGTTCTTC
d_gene: NA
j_gene: TRBJ2-1
v_gene: TRBV7-3
abundance: NA

CDR3aa: CASVGGVADTQYF
CDR3nt: TGTGCCTCAGTTGGGGGAGTAGCAGATACGCAGTATTTT
d_gene: NA
j_gene: TRBJ2-3
v_gene: TRBV28
abundance: NA

CDR3aa: CASSPDRRNEKLFF
CDR3nt: TGTGCCAGCAGCCCGGACAGGCGTAATGAAAAACTGTTTTTT
d_gene: TRBD1
j_gene: TRBJ1-4
v_gene: TRBV5-4
abundance: NA

CDR3aa: CASRSHREGAYEQYF
CDR3nt: TGTGCCAGCAGATCTCACAGGGAAGGCGCCTACGAGCAGTACTTC
d_gene: NA
j_gene: TRBJ2-7
v_gene: TRBV6-5
abundance: once

CDR3aa: CASSRGGTENNEQFF
CDR3nt: TGTGCCAGCAGCCGCGGAGGGACGGAAAACAATGAGCAGTTCTTC
d_gene: NA
j_gene: TRBJ2-1
v_gene: TRBV28
abundance: NA

CDR3aa: CASSERGDSASFYNEQFF
CDR3nt: TGTGCCAGCAGCGAAAGAGGGGACAGTGCATCTTTCTACAATGAGCAGTTCTTC
d_gene: TRBD1
j_gene: TRBJ2-1
v_gene: TRBV6-1
abundance: NA

CDR3aa: CASSRRTNTDTQYF
CDR3nt: TGTGCCAGCAGCCGACGGACCAACACAGATACGCAGTATTTT
d_gene: NA
j_gene: TRBJ2-3
v_gene: TRBV7-9
abundance: NA

CDR3aa: CASSLLTASQGDTQYF
CDR3nt: TGTGCCAGCAGCTTGCTGACAGCGTCCCAGGGGGATACGCAGTATTTT
d_gene: NA
j_gene: TRBJ2-3
v_gene: TRBV5-4
abundance: once

CDR3aa: CASLRLGQGVDEQYF
CDR3nt: TGTGCCAGCCTCCGGTTGGGACAGGGCGTCGACGAGCAGTACTTC
d_gene: TRBD1
j_gene: TRBJ2-7
v_gene: TRBV13
abundance: NA

CDR3aa: CASSFLAGATDTQYF
CDR3nt: TGTGCCAGCAGCTTTCTAGCGGGAGCCACAGATACGCAGTATTTT
d_gene: TRBD2
j_gene: TRBJ2-3
v_gene: TRBV7-2
abundance: NA